The next 22 T cell receptor beta chains were all read from a single sample in a study of human T cells and chemical hapten exposure. TCRdb analysed the RACE reads with MiXCR anew, one entry per CDR3 protein. The table records some 91,000 distinct CDR3 sequences, roughly 27% of them present only once. The time point is: patch test 3, about 24 weeks after DPC sensitization. As to treatment: therapeutic diphenylcyclopropenone sensitization with weekly scalp DPC. The sample here was whole blood, taken in connection with sensitization to the hapten diphenylcyclopropenone (DPC). The receptors here all came from a man aged 35-49 years with alopecia areata. Some clones in this sample may be carry-over from other donors' samples.

The rearrangement joins TRBV7-2 to TRBJ2-3, with 13 bases identical to TRBD2. This CDR3 region has 17 residues. V shed 5 bases and J 8 bases; nucleotides not matched to a gene: 13. The V gene's germline CDR1 is SGHTA and CDR2 FQGNSA. CDR3 region: CASSDAPLAGGPGTQYF. Here the CDR3 DNA reads TGTGCCAGCAGCGACGCCCCACTAGCGGGAGGGCCTGGTACGCAGTATTTT.

This clonotype was picked up a small number of times. The chain is built from TRBV7-2 and TRBJ2-6, with 8 bases aligning to TRBD2. CDR3 length: 15 amino acids. Trimming took 5 bases from V and 16 from J; bases not matched to a gene: 16. CDR1 and CDR2 (germline): SGHTA, FQGNSA. CDR3 sequence: CASSLSGVSTESLTF. The DNA for the CDR3 is TGTGCCAGCAGCCTTAGCGGGGTGTCCACCGAGTCACTGACTTTC.

The J gene is TRBJ1-5, the V gene TRBV12-3 or TRBV12-4, with TRBD1 matching over 10 bases. The CDR3 runs 15 residues. Trimming removed 8 bases from V and 7 bases from J; junction bases left unmatched: 11. CDR3 sequence: CASLKTGGAGQPQHF. The CDR3 DNA follows: TGTGCCAGCCTCAAGACAGGGGGCGCGGGACAGCCCCAGCATTTT.

The chain has TRBV5-1 and TRBJ2-4; D call uncertain. The CDR3 length is 13 residues. Germline values: CDR1 SGHRS, CDR2 YFSETQ. Trimming took 2 bases from V and 9 from J, leaving 12 bases between them. The CDR3 coding sequence is TGCGCCAGCAGCTTAGACTTCAAAGCCATTCAGTACTTC. Translated: CASSLDFKAIQYF.

This clonotype was seen only a few times. The rearrangement uses TRBV12-3 or TRBV12-4 and TRBJ2-2; D is undetermined. V gave up 3 bases and J gave up 6 bases, with 5 bases separating them. This CDR3 spans 12 amino acids. The CDR3 DNA follows: TGTGCCAGCAGTTTTGCTCCCGGGGAGCTGTTTTTT. Encoded protein: CASSFAPGELFF.

V usage is TRBV20-1 and J usage is TRBJ2-3; 12 bases fit TRBD2. The CDR3 spans 17 residues. Trimming took 5 bases from V and 2 from J; bases not matched to a gene: 11. Per germline, CDR1 DFQATT and CDR2 SNEGSKA (reference sequence). The CDR3 DNA follows: TGCAGTGCTCCGAAGGGGCTAGCGGGAGGGGACACAGATACGCAGTATTTT. Translated: CSAPKGLAGGDTDTQYF.

This sequence joins TRBV7-9 and TRBJ1-1; D not certain. The ends were cut back, 2 bases at V and 1 base at J, with 8 bases in the middle. CDR3 length: 14 residues. Germline CDR1 and CDR2: SEHNR and FQNEAQ (reference sequence). The CDR3 DNA is TGTGCCAGCAGCTTAAGCGTAGCGAACACTGAAGCTTTCTTT. It specifies CASSLSVANTEAFF.

The chain uses TRBV20-1 and TRBJ2-1; 7 bases match TRBD2. The CDR3 covers 16 residues. Germline trimming cut 3 bases from V and 4 bases from J; bases unmatched to any gene: 12. Germline CDR1 is DFQATT and CDR2 is SNEGSKA (reference sequence). CDR3 sequence (DNA): TGCAGTGCTAGTTCCGCCGAAGGACTAGTATACAATGAGCAGTTCTTC. Encoded protein: CSASSAEGLVYNEQFF.

The chain has TRBV28 and TRBJ2-3, with 9 bases aligning to TRBD1. The CDR3 sequence is 16 residues long. Germline CDR1 MDHEN, CDR2 SYDVKM. J gave up 0 bases and V 5 bases, and 6 bases lay outside the gene matches. The CDR3 nucleotides read TGTGCCAGCAGTGGGACAGGGAGGATAAGCACAGATACGCAGTATTTT. It is translated as CASSGTGRISTDTQYF.

This chain connects TRBV18 to TRBJ2-7; the D gene could be TRBD1 or TRBD2 (5 bases each). The germline CDR1 and CDR2 sequences are KGHSH and LQKENI. V lost 5 bases and J 2 bases, leaving 16 bases between the germline ends. The CDR3 spans 15 residues. The CDR3 sequence: CASSASRGVTYEQYF. The DNA for the CDR3 is TGTGCCAGCTCAGCTTCGAGGGGAGTTACCTACGAGCAGTACTTC.

The rearrangement links TRBV6-6 to TRBJ1-3, with TRBD1 matching over 7 bases. The V segment lost 5 bases and the J segment 3 bases; nucleotides outside the gene matches: 4. Germline V gene sequence: CDR1 MNHNY, CDR2 SVGAGI (reference sequence). The CDR3 is 14 amino acids. The CDR3 nucleotides are TGTGCCAGCAGTAGAGGGGGCGGTGGAAACACCATATATTTT. This sequence encodes CASSRGGGGNTIYF.

J is TRBJ2-3 and V is TRBV14; TRBD1 is a possible D gene (6 bases). Germline assignment: CDR1 SGHDN and CDR2 FVKESK. CDR3 length: 15 amino acids. V lost 1 base and J 2 bases, leaving 10 bases between the germline ends. The CDR3 bases are TGTGCCAGCAGCCAAGTCCGGGACATCACAGATACGCAGTATTTT. Amino acid sequence: CASSQVRDITDTQYF.

This clonotype was seen a handful of times. The V call is TRBV20-1, the J call TRBJ1-4; D gene ambiguous. V was pared by 6 bases and J by 7 bases, with 12 bases between. There are 12 residues in the CDR3. Germline loops: CDR1 DFQATT, CDR2 SNEGSKA (reference sequence). The CDR3 bases are TGCAGTGCCATCCTGTGGGGTGAAAAACTGTTTTTT. Translating gives CSAILWGEKLFF.

The chain employs TRBV20-1 and TRBJ1-6, with TRBD1 as a possible D gene (6 bases). In germline, CDR1 is DFQATT, CDR2 SNEGSKA (reference sequence). V lost 2 bases and J 7 bases, leaving 9 bases between the germline ends. The CDR3 totals 13 residues. The CDR3 region has the DNA TGCAGTGCTAGATCTACAGGGAATTCACCCCTCCACTTT. Translating it yields CSARSTGNSPLHF.

This clonotype has a handful of counts. The V gene is TRBV3-1, the J gene TRBJ2-7, with 12 nucleotides matching TRBD1. Germline CDR1 reads LGHDT; CDR2 reads YNNKEL (reference sequence). The trim removed 2 bases at V and 6 bases at J, leaving 5 bases unmatched. The CDR3 contains 15 residues. CDR3 DNA sequence: TGTGCCAGCAGCCAAACCGGGACAGGGGGCAGCGAGCAGTACTTC. The encoded protein is CASSQTGTGGSEQYF.

V usage is TRBV5-1 and J usage is TRBJ2-1; D ambiguous. This CDR3 is 15 amino acids long. Per the germline V gene, CDR1 is SGHRS and CDR2 is YFSETQ. V dropped 1 base and J dropped 5 bases, with 13 bases sitting between them. The CDR3 nucleotides are TGCGCCAGCAGCTTGTGGTCCGCGGCAGACAATGAGCAGTTCTTC. This encodes CASSLWSAADNEQFF.

J is TRBJ2-3 and V is TRBV29-1, with D perhaps TRBD1 or TRBD2 (6 bases each). Trimming pared 6 bases from V and 1 base from J, leaving 17 bases between. Germline V gene lookup returns CDR1 SQVTM and CDR2 ANQGSEA. CDR3 length equals 15 residues. CDR3: CSVRGLGEGTDTQYF. The CDR3 region has the DNA TGCAGCGTCCGGGGGCTGGGGGAGGGCACAGATACGCAGTATTTT.

This clonotype was seen ten or more times. The rearrangement uses TRBV28 and TRBJ1-1; D is ambiguous. Deletions cut 2 bases from V and 4 bases from J, with 5 bases between. The CDR3 has 12 amino acids. Germline values: CDR1 MDHEN, CDR2 SYDVKM. CDR3 bases: TGTGCCAGCAGTTTACGGGGCACTGAAGCTTTCTTT. It yields the protein CASSLRGTEAFF.

Written as DNA, the CDR3 is TGTGCCAGCAGCTTATTGGGGCAGGGAGGGAGAGGGGAGCAGTTCTTC. Its translation is CASSLLGQGGRGEQFF. The chain uses TRBV7-2 and TRBJ2-1; 7 bases fit TRBD2. CDR3 length equals 16 residues. The junction had 14 bases not matched to a gene; V was cut back by 2 bases and J by 10 bases. Germline assignment: CDR1 SGHTA and CDR2 FQGNSA.

The CDR3, as DNA: TGTGCCAGCAGAGCCGGGACAGGGCCCGCCTACGAGCAGTACTTC. The encoded protein is CASRAGTGPAYEQYF. The chain has TRBV7-9 and TRBJ2-7; TRBD1 matches at 9 bases. Germline loops: CDR1 SEHNR, CDR2 FQNEAQ (reference sequence). CDR3 length equals 15 residues. Trimming took 6 bases from V and 2 from J; bases not matched to a gene: 8.

This sequence joins TRBV28 and TRBJ1-1; the D is unclear. This CDR3 has 14 amino acids. V dropped 7 bases and J dropped 5 bases, with 17 bases sitting between them. Per the germline V gene, CDR1 is MDHEN and CDR2 is SYDVKM. The CDR3 reads CASTLDGGRTEAFF. CDR3 in DNA: TGTGCCAGCACCTTGGACGGAGGGAGGACTGAAGCTTTCTTT. Together with reference TRBV28 and TRBJ1-1, the CDR3 gives the full variable domain: DVKVTQSSRYLVKRTGEKVFLECVQDMDHENMFWYRQDPGLGLRLIYFSYDVKMKEKGDIPEGYSVSREKKERFSLILESASTNQTSMYLCASTLDGGRTEAFFGQGTRLTVV.

This clonotype occurred a few times. J is TRBJ2-7 and V is TRBV25-1; 7 nucleotides align to TRBD1. V dropped 5 bases and J dropped 3; count of bases not matched to a gene: 1. The CDR3 is made up of 12 amino acids. CDR1 is MGHDK and CDR2 is SYGVNS in the germline V gene. CDR3 in amino acids: CASSQGDYEQYF. CDR3 DNA: TGTGCCAGCAGTCAGGGGGACTACGAGCAGTACTTC.